These 29 T cell receptor beta chains were sequenced from one sample in a study of T cells after yellow fever vaccination. Via MiXCR, TCRdb re-called the 5' RACE reads, giving one row per CDR3 protein. The sample shows about 330,000 distinct CDR3 sequences, 6.8% of them seen only once. The sample was PBMCs, taken more than 40 days after the first yellow fever vaccination. Source of these receptors: a man in his late teens or twenties who received the YFV17D yellow fever vaccine.

A word on this clonotype: Compared with germline, one end of the junction differs, possibly owing to a read error. The chain joins TRBV6-6 to TRBJ1-6, with 7 bases fitting TRBD1. This CDR3 is built from 12 residues. Germline V gene data show CDR1 as MNHNY and CDR2 as SVGAGI (reference sequence). CDR3 DNA: TGTGGCAGCAGTGACACAGGGGCCGCCCTCCACTTT. Translating it yields CGSSDTGAALHF.

This clonotype appeared many times. This chain connects TRBV6-6 to TRBJ1-1; D gene uncertain. CDR1 is MNHNY and CDR2 is SVGAGI in the germline V gene (reference sequence). The CDR3 has 12 residues. The V end was cut by 3 bases, the J end by 3 bases, with 5 bases between. CDR3 residues: CASSYADTEAFF. DNA for the CDR3: TGTGCCAGCAGTTATGCGGACACTGAAGCTTTCTTT.

This clonotype was seen a handful of times. V and J are TRBV4-1 and TRBJ1-2, with unresolved D. V shed 1 base and J shed 5 bases, with 11 bases lying between them. Germline V gene data show CDR1 as MGHRA and CDR2 as YSYEKL. There are 14 residues in the CDR3. In nucleotides, the CDR3 is TGCGCCAGCAGCCAAGCTGAACGGGTATATGGCTACACCTTC. Translation gives CASSQAERVYGYTF.

A remark on this clonotype: A much larger clone differs by one base, so this may be a read error. V gene TRBV29-1 combines with J gene TRBJ2-5; D uncertain. The CDR3 has 12 residues. CDR1 and CDR2 from the germline V gene are SQVTM and ANQGSEA. The CDR3 nucleotides are TGCAGCGTTGCTGCTAGTAAAGAGTCCCAGTACTTC. Its translation is CSVAASKESQYF.

This clonotype was observed many times. This CDR3 is CASSWGQGATNEKLFF. The CDR3 nucleotides are TGTGCCAGCAGCTGGGGACAGGGGGCAACTAATGAAAAACTGTTTTTT. The chain employs TRBV5-6 and TRBJ1-4; 11 bases map to TRBD1. The V segment lost 3 bases and the J segment 0 bases; nucleotides outside the gene matches: 1. Germline V gene sequence: CDR1 SGHDT, CDR2 YYEEEE. This CDR3 comprises 16 residues. The full variable domain, its missing parts supplied by reference TRBV5-6 and TRBJ1-4, is DAGVTQSPTHLIKTRGQQVTLRCSPKSGHDTVSWYQQALGQGPQFIFQYYEEEERQRGNFPDRFSGHQFPNYSSELNVNALLLGDSALYLCASSWGQGATNEKLFFGSGTQLSVL.

This clonotype was counted a few times. The chain is built from TRBV24-1 and TRBJ2-2; 7 bases map to TRBD2. V lost 3 bases and J lost 5; bases outside the gene matches: 8. The CDR3 is made up of 16 amino acids. Germline V gene data show CDR1 as KGHDR and CDR2 as SFDVKD. In DNA, the CDR3 is TGTGCCACCAGTGATCAGGGCGGGGGACTTACCGGGGAGCTGTTTTTT. This encodes CATSDQGGGLTGELFF.

The rearrangement uses TRBV20-1 and TRBJ1-1, with D possibly matching TRBD1 (6 bases). The V gene lost 8 bases and the J gene lost 3 bases, with 25 bases spanning the gap. The CDR3 covers 16 residues. The germline gives CDR1 DFQATT, CDR2 SNEGSKA (reference sequence). CDR3 nucleotide sequence: TGCAGTCCCCACCCCGGGACAATGCTTTTGGACACTGAAGCTTTCTTT. It encodes CSPHPGTMLLDTEAFF.

This chain joins TRBV6-1 and TRBJ2-2; D could derive from TRBD1 or TRBD2 (6 bases each). V was cut by 5 bases and J by 4 bases, with 14 bases left in between. Germline CDR1 is MNHNS and CDR2 is SASEGT. The CDR3 spans 15 residues. The CDR3 loop reads CASSMIGGITGELFF. The CDR3 bases are TGTGCCAGCAGTATGATCGGGGGCATCACCGGGGAGCTGTTTTTT.

This clonotype was detected a few times. The chain joins TRBV15 to TRBJ2-5; the D gene is possibly TRBD1 (5 bases). V lost 0 bases and J 6 bases, leaving 11 bases between the germline ends. This CDR3 comprises 14 residues. Germline V gene lookup returns CDR1 LNHNV and CDR2 YYDKDF (reference sequence). The DNA for the CDR3 is TGTGCCACCAGCAGAGATCTCCAGGGAAAGACCCAGTACTTC. Translation gives CATSRDLQGKTQYF.

The rearrangement uses TRBV12-3 or TRBV12-4 and TRBJ2-3, with a tentative D call TRBD2 (6 bases). V lost 3 bases and J lost 2, with 18 bases in between. This CDR3 is 17 amino acids long. The DNA of the CDR3 is TGTGCCAGCAGTTTCACCCCCAGCGGGCGAGACACAGATACGCAGTATTTT. As protein: CASSFTPSGRDTDTQYF.

The genes are TRBV5-5 and TRBJ1-4; D remains ambiguous. V dropped 1 base and J dropped 2 bases, with 3 bases sitting between them. The CDR3 is 13 amino acids. Looked up from germline, CDR1 is SGHKS and CDR2 is YYEKEE (reference sequence). Written as DNA, the CDR3 is TGTGCCAGCAGCTTGCTGACTAATGAAAAACTGTTTTTT. This sequence encodes CASSLLTNEKLFF.

This rearrangement joins TRBV5-1 to TRBJ2-7; D ambiguous. Germline V CDR1 and CDR2: SGHRS, YFSETQ. Trimming took off 0 bases at V and 7 bases at J, with 20 bases between the two ends. CDR3 length: 16 residues. The CDR3 loop is CASSLAGREPPSEQYF. As DNA, the CDR3 is TGCGCCAGCAGCTTGGCCGGGCGAGAACCCCCTAGTGAGCAGTACTTC.

V is TRBV18 and J is TRBJ2-7, with D possibly called TRBD1 or TRBD2 (5 bases each). V dropped 1 base and J dropped 1 base, with 11 bases sitting between them. CDR3 length: 15 residues. Germline CDR1 and CDR2: KGHSH and LQKENI. The CDR3 nucleotides are TGTGCCAGCTCACCACGTCAGGGACCATCCTACGAGCAGTACTTC. It specifies CASSPRQGPSYEQYF. The complete variable domain, with remaining parts taken from reference TRBV18 and TRBJ2-7, reads NAGVMQNPRHLVRRRGQEARLRCSPMKGHSHVYWYRQLPEEGLKFMVYLQKENIIDESGMPKERFSAEFPKEGPSILRIQQVVRGDSAAYFCASSPRQGPSYEQYFGPGTRLTVT.

This clonotype appeared a few times. The V call is TRBV11-2, the J call TRBJ2-2; 7 positions match TRBD1. J gave up 4 bases and V 4 bases, and 15 bases lay outside the gene matches. The germline V gene encodes CDR1 SGHAT and CDR2 FQNNGV. The CDR3 is made up of 18 amino acids. CDR3: CASSSSYGTASGTGELFF. CDR3 in DNA: TGTGCCAGCAGCTCCTCCTATGGGACAGCCTCGGGCACCGGGGAGCTGTTTTTT. The variable domain in full, with the rest retrieved from reference TRBV11-2 and TRBJ2-2, is EAGVAQSPRYKIIEKRQSVAFWCNPISGHATLYWYQQILGQGPKLLIQFQNNGVVDDSQLPKDRFSAERLKGVDSTLKIQPAKLEDSAVYLCASSSSYGTASGTGELFFGEGSRLTVL.

This clonotype showed up just a few times. V and J are TRBV7-9 and TRBJ1-1; D remains ambiguous. The CDR3 consists of 14 residues. Trimming left V 4 bases short and J 10 bases short, with 19 bases between. Germline assignment: CDR1 SEHNR and CDR2 FQNEAQ (reference sequence). For the CDR3, the DNA is TGTGCCAGCAGCTCCATCGTCGGAGGATTAGGAGCTTTCTTT. It encodes CASSSIVGGLGAFF.

This clonotype was seen ten or more times. This chain uses TRBV5-6 with TRBJ2-3; possibly TRBD1 or TRBD2 for D (5 bases each). V lost 4 bases and J 0 bases, leaving 12 bases between the germline ends. This CDR3 has 15 amino acids. CDR1 and CDR2 from the germline V gene are SGHDT and YYEEEE. For the CDR3, the DNA is TGTGCCAGCAGCCCGGGGACCGGTAGCACAGATACGCAGTATTTT. Residues: CASSPGTGSTDTQYF. The variable domain in full, with the rest retrieved from reference TRBV5-6 and TRBJ2-3, is DAGVTQSPTHLIKTRGQQVTLRCSPKSGHDTVSWYQQALGQGPQFIFQYYEEEERQRGNFPDRFSGHQFPNYSSELNVNALLLGDSALYLCASSPGTGSTDTQYFGPGTRLTVL.

The CDR3 reads CASSLSSGASTGELFF. CDR3 DNA: TGTGCCAGCAGCTTGTCATCTGGGGCGAGCACCGGGGAGCTGTTTTTT. The chain links TRBV7-9 to TRBJ2-2; D is perhaps TRBD1 (5 bases). CDR3 length: 16 residues. V lost 3 bases, J lost 4 bases, and 15 bases lay in between. Germline V gene data show CDR1 as SEHNR and CDR2 as FQNEAQ (reference sequence).

This clonotype was seen more than once but under ten times. The rearrangement joins TRBV7-8 to TRBJ2-5, with D perhaps matching TRBD1 (5 bases). The CDR3 extends over 14 amino acids. Germline-derived CDR1 and CDR2 are SGHVS and FQNEAQ. V was shortened by 1 base and J by 4 bases, with 10 bases between the two germline ends. In DNA, the CDR3 is TGTGCCAGCAGCTTAGTAGGGGTCGGAGAGACCCAGTACTTC. It codes for CASSLVGVGETQYF. The variable domain in full, with the rest retrieved from reference TRBV7-8 and TRBJ2-5, is GAGVSQSPRYKVAKRGQDVALRCDPISGHVSLFWYQQALGQGPEFLTYFQNEAQLDKSGLPSDRFFAERPEGSVSTLKIQRTQQEDSAVYLCASSLVGVGETQYFGPGTRLLVL.

This clonotype was observed a handful of times. This rearrangement joins TRBV7-2 to TRBJ1-2; D might be TRBD1 (6 bases). The CDR3 covers 15 residues. Germline CDR1 reads SGHTA; CDR2 reads FQGNSA. Deletions cut 1 base from V and 5 bases from J, with 14 bases between. This CDR3 reads CASSLVQGNLYGYTF. DNA of the CDR3: TGTGCCAGCAGCTTAGTTCAGGGGAACCTTTATGGCTACACCTTC.

CDR3 coding DNA: TGTGCCAGCAGCTTGGTCCAGGGTGACACCGGGGAGCTGTTTTTT. Translating it yields CASSLVQGDTGELFF. J is TRBJ2-2 and V is TRBV5-4; D possibly corresponds to TRBD1 (5 bases). Germline assignment: CDR1 SGHNT and CDR2 YYREEE (reference sequence). V was clipped by 0 bases and J by 3 bases, with 9 bases between them. This CDR3 comprises 15 residues.

This clonotype showed up just a few times. The chain recombines TRBV20-1 with TRBJ2-2, with a weak D call TRBD2 (6 bases). Germline CDR1 DFQATT, CDR2 SNEGSKA (reference sequence). V lost 7 bases to trimming and J lost 4 bases, with 13 bases between them. CDR3 size: 13 residues. The CDR3 coding sequence is TGCAGTGTGGGGGGTGCGGGCACCGGGGAGCTGTTTTTT. Translated: CSVGGAGTGELFF.

This clonotype came up a few times. The chain has TRBV7-9 and TRBJ2-5; D possibly corresponds to TRBD2 (5 bases). The CDR3 extends over 14 amino acids. The V end lost 7 bases, the J end lost 5 bases, and 17 bases lay between the germline ends. Per germline, CDR1 SEHNR and CDR2 FQNEAQ (reference sequence). CDR3 residues: CASTSTARGETQYF. CDR3 coding DNA: TGTGCCAGCACCTCAACCGCCAGAGGGGAGACCCAGTACTTC.

The V gene is TRBV7-2, the J gene TRBJ1-1; D is possibly TRBD1 (5 bases). Germline V gene data show CDR1 as SGHTA and CDR2 as FQGNSA. Trimming took off 3 bases at V and 10 bases at J, with 12 bases between the two ends. This CDR3 is built from 12 residues. CDR3 nucleotides: TGTGCCAGCAGCTTTTCAGGGAGGGGAGCTTTCTTT. Its translation is CASSFSGRGAFF. The variable domain in full, with the rest retrieved from reference TRBV7-2 and TRBJ1-1, is GAGVSQSPSNKVTEKGKDVELRCDPISGHTALYWYRQSLGQGLEFLIYFQGNSAPDKSGLPSDRFSAERTGGSVSTLTIQRTQQEDSAVYLCASSFSGRGAFFGQGTRLTVV.

This clonotype was counted ten times or more. The chain uses TRBV7-9 and TRBJ2-5; 7 positions agree with TRBD1. This CDR3 region has 16 residues. Germline values: CDR1 SEHNR, CDR2 FQNEAQ (reference sequence). V was pared by 3 bases and J by 2 bases, with 9 bases of the junction left unmatched. This chain's CDR3 is CASSLAPGQRQETQYF. DNA of the CDR3: TGTGCCAGCAGCTTGGCCCCGGGACAGCGACAAGAGACCCAGTACTTC.

In this sample, this clonotype turned up a few times. The chain carries TRBV7-9 and TRBJ2-1; 12 bases are shared with TRBD2. The junction had 8 bases not matched to a gene; V was cut back by 4 bases and J by 4 bases. The CDR3 covers 17 residues. Germline V gene data show CDR1 as SEHNR and CDR2 as FQNEAQ (reference sequence). CDR3 protein: CASSSYRTSGEYNEQFF. CDR3 in DNA: TGTGCCAGCAGCTCGTACAGGACTAGCGGGGAGTACAATGAGCAGTTCTTC.

This chain connects TRBV14 to TRBJ1-1, with D uncertain. The CDR3 sequence is 13 residues long. CDR1 and CDR2 (germline): SGHDN, FVKESK. Trimming removed 0 bases at V and 8 bases at J, with 10 bases between. The CDR3 is CASSQDRGQEAFF. For the CDR3, the DNA is TGTGCCAGCAGCCAAGATCGCGGCCAAGAAGCTTTCTTT.

A few counts support this clonotype. The V call is TRBV12-3 or TRBV12-4, the J call TRBJ2-7; 12 positions match TRBD1. The CDR3 has 12 amino acids. V was pared by 8 bases and J by 6 bases, with 2 bases of the junction left unmatched. The CDR3 region has the DNA TGTGCCAGCGGGACAGGGGGCCCCGAGCAGTACTTC. This sequence encodes CASGTGGPEQYF.

This clonotype was detected only a few times. The chain uses TRBV28 and TRBJ2-7, with 8 bases matching TRBD1. There are 13 residues in the CDR3. Germline CDR1 reads MDHEN; CDR2 reads SYDVKM. J was trimmed by 2 bases and V by 6 bases; bases with no gene match: 3. Written as DNA, the CDR3 is TGTGCCAGCAGAGGACAGGGACCCTACGAGCAGTACGTC. Protein sequence: CASRGQGPYEQYV.

This clonotype showed up just a few times. V is TRBV5-1 and J is TRBJ1-3; D gene uncertain. Germline V gene data show CDR1 as SGHRS and CDR2 as YFSETQ. The germline V and J ends were trimmed by 4 bases and 0 bases, with 14 bases remaining between them. The CDR3 has 16 amino acids. This CDR3 reads CASSPRGSYSGNTIYF. The CDR3 region has the DNA TGCGCCAGCAGCCCCAGAGGAAGCTACTCTGGAAACACCATATATTTT.